One sample yielded the 25 T cell receptor beta chains listed below, sequenced in a study of technical replicates of blood from a few donors. Method: immunoSEQ multiplex PCR; TCRdb's copy keeps in-frame clones and lacks some. The top ten hold approximately 0.2% of the sample, which has 100,000 or so clones, 96% seen once. The material sequenced was T cells isolated from PBMCs. These receptors were taken from a human donor in good health.

The rearrangement joins TRBV7-3 to TRBJ1-2; D unresolved. Germline V CDR1 and CDR2: SGHTA, FQGTGA. The CDR3 consists of 15 residues. V was cut by 0 bases and J by 4 bases, with 12 bases left in between. CDR3 DNA: TGTGCCAGCAGCTTAACCCCTGGACGGGGCTATGGCTACACCTTC. Amino acids: CASSLTPGRGYGYTF.

V is TRBV11-2 and J is TRBJ2-1; 11 bases map to TRBD2. Germline V gene sequence: CDR1 SGHAT, CDR2 FQNNGV. V shed 5 bases and J 6 bases; nucleotides not matched to a gene: 9. This CDR3 has 16 amino acids. The CDR3 sequence: CASSQSWLAGGNEQFF. The CDR3 bases are TGTGCCAGCAGCCAATCGTGGCTAGCGGGGGGCAATGAGCAGTTCTTC.

The chain has TRBV27 and TRBJ1-5, with 7 positions matching TRBD1. Trimming took 5 bases from V and 4 from J; bases not matched to a gene: 17. Germline-derived CDR1 and CDR2 are MNHEY and SMNVEV (reference sequence). This CDR3 is 18 amino acids long. CDR3 DNA sequence: TGTGCCAGCAGTCCGGACAGGTTACTCAGGGGGATAAATCAGCCCCAGCATTTT. Translating gives CASSPDRLLRGINQPQHF.

The V and J genes are TRBV7-9 and TRBJ2-1; D is uncertain. The CDR3 covers 18 residues. Deletions cut 5 bases from V and 5 bases from J, with 25 bases between. Germline CDR1 SEHNR, CDR2 FQNEAQ (reference sequence). CDR3 nucleotides: TGTGCCAGCAGCCGTTCCCTCCTTACCGGAGCAGCCAACAATGAGCAGTTCTTC. Protein sequence: CASSRSLLTGAANNEQFF.

DNA of the CDR3: TGCGCCAGCAGGACTTGGGTTTCCGGGATTCAGGCCGAGCAGTACTTC. This gives the protein CASRTWVSGIQAEQYF. The chain combines TRBV5-1 with TRBJ2-7; the D gene is possibly TRBD2 (5 bases). The CDR3 has 16 amino acids. The V gene lost 5 bases and the J gene lost 6 bases, with 24 bases spanning the gap. CDR1 and CDR2 (germline): SGHRS, YFSETQ.

V is TRBV7-9 and J is TRBJ2-2; TRBD2 matches at 7 bases. CDR1 is SEHNR and CDR2 is FQNEAQ in the germline V gene (reference sequence). The CDR3 has 15 residues. The ends lost 3 bases at V and 6 bases at J; junction bases unmatched: 7. CDR3 loop: CASSFPAGVAGELFF. CDR3 coding DNA: TGTGCCAGCAGCTTCCCCGCGGGGGTGGCCGGGGAGCTGTTTTTT.

The chain has TRBV28 and TRBJ1-4; 7 bases map to TRBD1. CDR1 MDHEN and CDR2 SYDVKM come from the germline V gene. V gave up 6 bases and J gave up 5 bases; unmatched junction bases: 12. The CDR3 consists of 16 residues. This chain's CDR3 is CASRPPTGTVNEKLFF. In nucleotides, the CDR3 is TGTGCCAGCAGACCACCCACCGGGACAGTAAATGAAAAACTGTTTTTT.

V gene TRBV7-8 combines with J gene TRBJ1-5; D not certain. Germline-derived CDR1 and CDR2 are SGHVS and FQNEAQ. The CDR3 is 15 residues long. Trimming took off 8 bases at V and 6 bases at J, with 20 bases between the two ends. CDR3 DNA sequence: TGTGCCAGCGGAGGCCTTGGGGTTACGAGTCAGCCCCAGCATTTT. Residues: CASGGLGVTSQPQHF.

The rearrangement joins TRBV7-9 to TRBJ2-3; D is ambiguous. Trimming left V 0 bases short and J 5 bases short, with 15 bases between. The CDR3 extends over 16 amino acids. Germline loops: CDR1 SEHNR, CDR2 FQNEAQ (reference sequence). CDR3 region: CASSLARGYIRDTQYF. DNA of the CDR3: TGTGCCAGCAGCTTAGCGCGCGGATATATTAGAGATACGCAGTATTTT.

This clone is a singleton in its sample. The V gene is TRBV5-1, the J gene TRBJ2-2; 10 nucleotides align to TRBD1. Germline CDR1 SGHRS, CDR2 YFSETQ. This CDR3 is built from 15 residues. The ends lost 4 bases at V and 5 bases at J; junction bases unmatched: 5. This CDR3 is CASSQGTGETGELFF. The CDR3 DNA reads as TGCGCCAGCAGCCAAGGGACAGGGGAGACCGGGGAGCTGTTTTTT.

The rearrangement uses TRBV30 and TRBJ1-4; no clear D. Deletions cut 0 bases from V and 3 bases from J, with 11 bases between. The germline V gene encodes CDR1 GTSNPN and CDR2 SVGIG (reference sequence). The CDR3 is made up of 15 amino acids. As DNA, the CDR3 is TGTGCCTGGAGTGTAGGGAGTCTCCCTAATGAAAAACTGTTTTTT. Translation gives CAWSVGSLPNEKLFF.

J is TRBJ2-7 and V is TRBV11-2, with TRBD1 identical over 9 bases. Germline V gene lookup returns CDR1 SGHAT and CDR2 FQNNGV. V shed 0 bases and J 6 bases; nucleotides not matched to a gene: 18. CDR3 length: 19 residues. CDR3 sequence reads: CASSLDLGRYRGLSREQYF. The CDR3 nucleotides read TGTGCCAGCAGCTTAGATCTAGGACGGTACAGGGGGCTTAGCCGCGAGCAGTACTTC.

The V call is TRBV7-6, the J call TRBJ1-1; no clear D gene. Trimming removed 5 bases at V and 0 bases at J, with 16 bases between. The CDR3 extends over 16 amino acids. Germline assignment: CDR1 SGHVS and CDR2 FNYEAQ. As DNA, the CDR3 is TGTGCCAGCAGCGTCGGGATTGCTTTATTGAACACTGAAGCTTTCTTT. It encodes CASSVGIALLNTEAFF.

CDR3 DNA sequence: TGCGCCAGCAGCTTGGATAGGACAGGGGTCTACGAGCAGTACTTC. Translated, it gives CASSLDRTGVYEQYF. The chain is built from TRBV5-1 and TRBJ2-7; 9 nucleotides match TRBD1. The CDR3 is 15 amino acids. CDR1 SGHRS and CDR2 YFSETQ come from the germline V gene. V lost 0 bases and J lost 3; bases outside the gene matches: 4.

The chain joins TRBV5-6 to TRBJ2-7, with 7 positions matching TRBD1. The CDR3 contains 13 residues. Germline V lookup: CDR1 SGHDT, CDR2 YYEEEE. J was trimmed by 2 bases and V by 6 bases; bases with no gene match: 5. The CDR3, as DNA: TGTGCCAGCAAGGGGGCCTCTACCTACGAGCAGTACTTC. Its protein is CASKGASTYEQYF.

The V gene is TRBV4-2, the J gene TRBJ2-1; 8 bases are a match to TRBD2. The CDR3 length is 16 residues. CDR1 is LGHNA and CDR2 is YNFKEQ in the germline V gene. Trimming cost V 0 bases and J 7 bases; bases outside gene matches: 8. In DNA, the CDR3 is TGTGCCAGCAGCCAAGATATGCGGGAGGATTGGAATGAGCAGTTCTTC. Translated, it gives CASSQDMREDWNEQFF.

The CDR3 DNA follows: TGTGCCAGCAGCTTCCTAGCGGGACCGGGAGAGACCCAGTACTTC. Its translation: CASSFLAGPGETQYF. V gene TRBV5-6 combines with J gene TRBJ2-5; TRBD2 matches at 9 bases. Losses at the gene ends were 2 bases for V and 4 bases for J; bases not matched to a gene: 6. Germline CDR1 and CDR2: SGHDT and YYEEEE. The CDR3 loop spans 15 amino acids.

The chain carries TRBV18 and TRBJ2-3, with 12 bases identical to TRBD2. The CDR3 extends over 19 amino acids. Germline-derived CDR1 and CDR2 are KGHSH and LQKENI. V trimming: 1 base; J trimming: 0 bases; junction bases outside the gene matches: 8. CDR3 in DNA: TGTGCCAGCTCACCACGTCAGCTAGCGGGAGGGGCAAGCACAGATACGCAGTATTTT. Protein: CASSPRQLAGGASTDTQYF.

This chain's CDR3 is CASSPAGTSGSSYEQYF. The CDR3 DNA is TGTGCCAGCAGTCCCGCCGGGACTAGCGGGAGCTCCTACGAGCAGTACTTC. This chain joins TRBV28 and TRBJ2-7; 14 bases map to TRBD2. CDR1 is MDHEN, CDR2 SYDVKM, per germline. The CDR3 is 17 amino acids. Trimming cost V 5 bases and J 0 bases; bases outside gene matches: 6.

The chain links TRBV9 to TRBJ2-3; possibly TRBD2 for D (5 bases). Deletions cut 0 bases from V and 6 bases from J, with 5 bases between. The CDR3 sequence is 12 residues long. Germline V gives CDR1 SGDLS, CDR2 YYNGEE. The CDR3 protein is CASSVAGDTQYF. CDR3 bases: TGTGCCAGCAGCGTAGCGGGGGATACGCAGTATTTT.

The V call is TRBV30, the J call TRBJ1-3; D remains ambiguous. The CDR3 loop spans 15 amino acids. In germline, CDR1 is GTSNPN, CDR2 SVGIG (reference sequence). V lost 1 base, J lost 0 bases, and 10 bases lay in between. This CDR3 reads CAWSAGMSSGNTIYF. Written as DNA, the CDR3 is TGTGCCTGGAGTGCCGGGATGAGCTCTGGAAACACCATATATTTT.

V usage is TRBV27 and J usage is TRBJ1-2, with D possibly being TRBD1 (6 bases). The CDR3 consists of 14 residues. Germline V lookup: CDR1 MNHEY, CDR2 SMNVEV (reference sequence). V was shortened by 8 bases and J by 4 bases, with 17 bases between the two germline ends. CDR3 residues: CASGLTGLPYGYTF. CDR3 bases: TGTGCCAGCGGACTGACAGGCCTACCCTATGGCTACACCTTC.

This sequence joins TRBV27 and TRBJ2-7, with unresolved D. V shed 6 bases and J shed 4 bases, with 7 bases lying between them. Germline loops: CDR1 MNHEY, CDR2 SMNVEV (reference sequence). The CDR3 runs 11 residues. CDR3 bases: TGTGCCAGCAGCGGCAGGTACGAGCAGTACTTC. Translating gives CASSGRYEQYF.

CDR3 nucleotide sequence: TGTGCCAGCAGTGACTCGGGCAGCTATTATGGCTACACCTTC. Its translation: CASSDSGSYYGYTF. The rearrangement joins TRBV6-4 to TRBJ1-2, with D unresolved. The V end was cut by 0 bases, the J end by 5 bases, with 10 bases between. Germline CDR1 reads MRHNA; CDR2 reads SNTAGT. The CDR3 sequence is 14 residues long.

The chain employs TRBV4-2 and TRBJ1-2, with a tentative D call TRBD1 (6 bases). Germline CDR1 is LGHNA and CDR2 is YNFKEQ. The V gene lost 0 bases and the J gene lost 8 bases, with 13 bases spanning the gap. This CDR3 contains 14 residues. CDR3 nucleotides: TGTGCCAGCAGCCAAGAGGGGGCAGGAGACGGCTACACCTTC. Residues: CASSQEGAGDGYTF.